The rows below give T cell receptor beta chains drawn from one sample of a study of metastatic and nonmetastatic thyroid tumors. TCRdb re-called the PCR reads with MiXCR. The sample contains 4,500 to 5,500 clones, under 25% of which appear only once. Sequencing input: tumor tissue. These receptors all come from a male donor with papillary thyroid cancer or a benign thyroid nodule (not recorded which). Some clones in this sample may be carry-over from other donors' samples. Each CDR3 is given with its conserved first and last residue. The order of the fields is V gene, clone size, D gene, J gene, CDR3 length, CDR3 protein, CDR3 DNA. A D gene is named only where the DNA matches it firmly. Clone size is given for some rows only: seen once, a few or many times, or a class if the clone is expanded.

>TRBV19|.|.|TRBJ1-2|12
CASIFTTSCYTF
TGTGCCAGTATTTTCACTACAAGTTGCTACACCTTC
>TRBV19|once|TRBD1|TRBJ2-5|18
CASSGLTPGTGPGETQYF
TGTGCCAGTAGTGGACTGACTCCCGGGACAGGGCCGGGTGAGACCCAGTACTTC
>TRBV15|few|TRBD2|TRBJ2-2|14
CATSWRGDTGELFF
TGTGCCACCAGCTGGCGGGGGGACACCGGGGAGCTGTTTTTT
>TRBV27|medium-sized|.|TRBJ2-7|14
CASSLKGPDYEQYF
TGTGCCAGCAGTTTAAAGGGACCCGACTACGAGCAGTACTTC
>TRBV27|many|.|TRBJ2-1|18
CASSSGRQRTHPSNEQFF
TGTGCCAGCAGTTCGGGAAGACAAAGGACTCACCCCTCCAATGAGCAGTTCTTC
>TRBV28|few|TRBD1|TRBJ1-2|14
CASSRDRGIGGYTF
TGTGCCAGCAGTAGGGACAGGGGAATCGGTGGCTACACCTTC
>TRBV6-4|.|.|TRBJ2-2|13
CASSPMNTGELFF
TGTGCCAGCAGTCCCATGAACACCGGGGAGCTGTTTTTT
>TRBV6-1|.|TRBD1|TRBJ2-2|14
CASRGTGGTGELFF
TGTGCCAGCAGGGGGACAGGGGGCACCGGGGAGCTGTTTTTT
>TRBV9|.|TRBD1|TRBJ2-1|15
CASSATGTGDNEQFF
TGTGCCAGCAGCGCAACCGGGACAGGGGACAATGAGCAGTTCTTC
>TRBV28|many|TRBD1|TRBJ1-2|15
CASSAIRGQQGDYTF
TGTGCCAGCAGTGCCATCAGGGGACAGCAGGGGGACTACACCTTC
>TRBV12-3/TRBV12-4|many|.|TRBJ2-1|14
CASTADSSYNEQFF
TGTGCCAGCACTGCGGATAGCTCCTACAATGAGCAGTTCTTC
>TRBV19|medium-sized|TRBD2|TRBJ2-1|13
CASSTSGRAKGFF
TGTGCCAGTTCGACTAGCGGGAGGGCCAAGGGTTTCTTC
>TRBV19|many|.|TRBJ2-1|14
CASSSKFLYNEQFF
TGTGCCAGTAGTTCGAAGTTTCTGTACAATGAGCAGTTCTTC
>TRBV7-9|few|.|TRBJ2-1|12
CATAEEGNEQFF
TGTGCCACTGCCGAGGAGGGTAATGAGCAGTTCTTC
>TRBV20-1|many|.|TRBJ2-3|11
CSVGRVPGEYF
TGCAGTGTAGGGCGAGTTCCCGGGGAGTATTTT
>TRBV5-1|many|TRBD1|TRBJ2-7|14
CASSFGTGAYEQYF
TGCGCCAGCAGCTTCGGGACAGGGGCATACGAGCAGTACTTC